These T cell receptor beta chains were read from a single sample in a study of shared clonotypes between healthy human individuals. TCRdb keeps only in-frame clones here, not all; method: immunoSEQ multiplex PCR. The top ten clones hold 0.39% of a sample with a few million clones, 90% to 95% of them seen once. The sequenced sample was naive CD4+ T cells from PBMCs. These receptors originate from a man between 18 and 35 years old in good health. Some clones in this sample may be carry-over from other donors' samples. Both conserved end residues are part of each CDR3. A D gene is named only where the DNA matches it firmly. Rows give clone size only sometimes, using once, few, many, or a class for an expanded clone.

v_gene	d_gene	j_gene	abundance	CDR3aa	CDR3nt
TRBV28	NA	TRBJ2-2	NA	CASHTTLGADTGELFF	TGTGCCAGCCATACAACCTTGGGCGCGGACACCGGGGAGCTGTTTTTT
TRBV4-3	TRBD1	TRBJ2-7	NA	CASSHETGAGYEQYF	TGCGCCAGCAGCCATGAAACAGGGGCTGGGTACGAGCAGTACTTC
TRBV30	NA	TRBJ2-7	NA	CAWSAPRGRGSYEQYF	TGTGCCTGGAGTGCCCCTAGGGGTAGGGGCTCCTACGAGCAGTACTTC
TRBV7-9	NA	TRBJ2-3	NA	CASSPRAMGGSDTQYF	TGTGCCAGCAGCCCCAGGGCGATGGGGGGATCAGATACGCAGTATTTT
TRBV9	NA	TRBJ2-6	NA	CASSVVNSGANVLTF	TGTGCCAGCAGCGTAGTTAACTCTGGGGCCAACGTCCTGACTTTC
TRBV27	TRBD1	TRBJ2-1	NA	CASSSRDRAPYNEQFF	TGTGCCAGCAGTAGCCGGGACAGGGCTCCTTACAATGAGCAGTTCTTC
TRBV6-6	TRBD1	TRBJ1-4	once	CASSYNPGTGVEKLFF	TGTGCCAGCAGTTACAATCCCGGGACAGGGGTCGAAAAACTGTTTTTT
TRBV28	NA	TRBJ2-7	NA	CASSLVPKIYEQYF	TGTGCCAGCAGTTTAGTACCGAAAATCTACGAGCAGTACTTC
TRBV5-8	NA	TRBJ1-5	NA	CASSSGVYSNQPQHF	TGTGCCAGCAGCTCCGGGGTGTATAGCAATCAGCCCCAGCATTTT
TRBV5-4	TRBD2	TRBJ2-7	NA	CASRFGLAETYEQYF	TGTGCCAGCAGATTTGGACTAGCGGAAACCTACGAGCAGTACTTC
TRBV2	NA	TRBJ1-2	once	CASSESGYGYTF	TGTGCCAGCAGTGAAAGCGGCTATGGCTACACCTTC
TRBV12-2	NA	TRBJ1-5	NA	CASRLPLRASPNQPQHF	TGTGCAAGTCGCTTACCGCTCCGGGCCTCGCCGAATCAGCCCCAGCATTTT
TRBV15	NA	TRBJ2-2	NA	CATSRGERGTTGELFF	TGTGCCACCAGCAGGGGTGAACGGGGAACCACCGGGGAGCTGTTTTTT
TRBV18	TRBD1	TRBJ2-1	NA	CASSPGQGPYNEQFF	TGTGCCAGCTCACCAGGACAGGGGCCCTACAATGAGCAGTTCTTC